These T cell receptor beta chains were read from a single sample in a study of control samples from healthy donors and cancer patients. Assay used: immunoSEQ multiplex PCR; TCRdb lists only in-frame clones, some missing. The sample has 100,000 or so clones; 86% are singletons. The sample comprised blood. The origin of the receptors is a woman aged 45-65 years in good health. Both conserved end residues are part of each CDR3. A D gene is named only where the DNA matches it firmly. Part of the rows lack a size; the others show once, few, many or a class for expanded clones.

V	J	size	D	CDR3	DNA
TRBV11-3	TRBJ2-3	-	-	CASSSSTPITDTQYF	TGTGCCAGCAGCTCCAGTACCCCAATCACAGATACGCAGTATTTT
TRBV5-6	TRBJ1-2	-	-	CASSLWDGGYTF	TGTGCCAGCAGCCTTTGGGACGGTGGCTACACCTTC
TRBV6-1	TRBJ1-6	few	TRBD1	CASSERTGDNSPLHF	TGTGCCAGCAGTGAAAGGACAGGGGATAATTCACCCCTCCACTTT
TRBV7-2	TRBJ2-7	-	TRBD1	CASSLDRGRTYEQYF	TGTGCCAGCAGCTTAGACAGGGGGCGAACCTACGAGCAGTACTTC
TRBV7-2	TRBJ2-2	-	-	CASSLSRTGELFF	TGTGCCAGCAGCTTGAGCAGGACCGGGGAGCTGTTTTTT
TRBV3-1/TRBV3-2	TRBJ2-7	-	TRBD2	CASSQALAGSREQYF	TGTGCCAGCAGCCAAGCACTAGCGGGCTCTCGCGAGCAGTACTTC
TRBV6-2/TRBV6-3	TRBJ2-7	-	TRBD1	CASSRQGYEQYF	TGTGCCAGCAGTCGACAGGGCTACGAGCAGTACTTC
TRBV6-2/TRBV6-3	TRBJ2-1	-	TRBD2	CASSSKGLAGGRYNEQFF	TGTGCCAGCAGTTCTAAAGGACTAGCGGGAGGAAGGTACAATGAGCAGTTCTTC
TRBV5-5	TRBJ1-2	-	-	CASSLGADNFYGYTF	TGTGCCAGCAGCTTGGGGGCGGATAATTTCTATGGCTACACCTTC
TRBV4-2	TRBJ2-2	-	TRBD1	CASSQGSGGTNTGELFF	TGTGCCAGCAGCCAAGGGTCAGGGGGAACGAACACCGGGGAGCTGTTTTTT
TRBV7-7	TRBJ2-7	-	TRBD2	CASSPSGGEGEQYF	TGTGCCAGCAGCCCGAGCGGGGGAGAGGGCGAGCAGTACTTC
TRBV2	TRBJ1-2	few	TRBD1	CASERDRGGGYTF	TGTGCCAGCGAGAGGGACAGGGGAGGTGGCTACACCTTC
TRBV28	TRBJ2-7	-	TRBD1	CATKPTTGSSYEQYF	TGTGCCACCAAACCTACGACAGGGAGCTCCTACGAGCAGTACTTC
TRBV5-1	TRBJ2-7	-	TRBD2	CASSLGTGGLYEQYF	TGCGCCAGCAGCTTGGGCACGGGAGGCCTCTACGAGCAGTACTTC
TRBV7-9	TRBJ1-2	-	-	CASSLAPVRGSYGYTF	TGTGCCAGCAGCTTAGCTCCCGTGAGGGGGTCGTATGGCTACACCTTC
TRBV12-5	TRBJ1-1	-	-	CASGVTGSNTEAFF	TGTGCTAGTGGTGTCACAGGCAGTAACACTGAAGCTTTCTTT
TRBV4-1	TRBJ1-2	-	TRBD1	CASSQEQGENYGYTF	TGCGCCAGCAGCCAAGAACAGGGGGAAAACTATGGCTACACCTTC
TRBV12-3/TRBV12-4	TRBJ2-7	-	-	CASSLTGEQYF	TGTGCCAGCAGTTTGACAGGCGAGCAGTACTTC
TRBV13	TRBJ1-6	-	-	CASSLEPPGTNNSPLHF	TGTGCCAGCAGCCTTGAGCCTCCAGGGACAAATAATTCACCCCTCCACTTT
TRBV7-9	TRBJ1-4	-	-	CASSPEVLENEKLFF	TGTGCCAGCAGCCCAGAAGTACTGGAGAATGAAAAACTGTTTTTT
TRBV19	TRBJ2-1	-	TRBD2	CASREASGEGSNEQFF	TGTGCCAGTAGGGAGGCTAGCGGGGAAGGTTCAAATGAGCAGTTCTTC
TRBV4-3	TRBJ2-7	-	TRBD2	CASSQGLSAGAYEQYF	TGCGCCAGCAGCCAAGGGCTATCGGCGGGGGCCTACGAGCAGTACTTC
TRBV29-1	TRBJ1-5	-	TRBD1	CSVSGGAGNQPQHF	TGCAGCGTTTCAGGGGGCGCAGGCAATCAGCCCCAGCATTTT
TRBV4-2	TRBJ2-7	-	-	CASSQDLVGIGPYEQYF	TGTGCCAGCAGCCAAGACTTGGTAGGGATCGGGCCCTACGAGCAGTACTTC
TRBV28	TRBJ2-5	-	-	CASSLSQETQYF	TGTGCCAGCAGTTTATCACAAGAGACCCAGTACTTC
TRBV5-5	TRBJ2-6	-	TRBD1	CASSPGDSRLSGANVLTF	TGTGCCAGCAGCCCCGGGGACAGTCGACTCTCTGGGGCCAACGTCCTGACTTTC
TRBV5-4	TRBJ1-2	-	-	CASSFGTQDYGYTF	TGTGCCAGCAGCTTCGGGACGCAGGACTATGGCTACACCTTC
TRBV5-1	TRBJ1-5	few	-	CASSPDGQHNQPQHF	TGCGCCAGCAGCCCGGACGGACAGCATAATCAGCCCCAGCATTTT
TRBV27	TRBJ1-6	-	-	CASSFTGPGQGLHYNSPLHF	TGTGCCAGCAGTTTTACAGGCCCGGGGCAGGGGCTACACTATAATTCACCCCTCCACTTT
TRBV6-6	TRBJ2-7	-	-	CASGDATYEQYF	TGTGCCAGCGGCGATGCGACCTACGAGCAGTACTTC
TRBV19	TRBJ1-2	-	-	CASTADGGYTF	TGTGCCAGTACGGCTGACGGTGGCTACACCTTC
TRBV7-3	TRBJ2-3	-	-	CASSLNLGLTDTQYF	TGTGCCAGCAGCTTAAATCTAGGCCTCACAGATACGCAGTATTTT